The TCR beta chain under discussion was sequenced for a study of blood T cell repertoires in COVID-19. Across the study: Samples representing acute and convalescent COVID-19 were sourced from the United States, Italy and Spain. T cells, B-cell-depleted T cells, or PBMCs provided the cDNA or gDNA that served as material.

J lost 10 bases, V lost 5 bases, and 7 bases had no gene match. CDR1 and CDR2 (germline): KGHSH, LQKENI. This CDR3 is built from 13 residues. In the original workflow: Amplification with reference gene primers provided the estimates of nucleated cell counts. TCRdb keeps only in-frame clones here, not all; method: immunoSEQ multiplex PCR. V and J calls and clone size follow that table, whereas D and trimming were derived from the DNA. This table holds roughly 80,000 clones, 65% to 85% found once. V and J are TRBV18 and TRBJ1-2; 10 positions agree with TRBD1. Sequenced sample: peripheral blood. The TCR originated in a man between 65 and 79 years old with active or convalescent COVID-19. The CDR3 DNA follows: TGTGCCAGCTCATATTACGGGACAGGGGACTACACCTTC. Its protein is CASSYYGTGDYTF.